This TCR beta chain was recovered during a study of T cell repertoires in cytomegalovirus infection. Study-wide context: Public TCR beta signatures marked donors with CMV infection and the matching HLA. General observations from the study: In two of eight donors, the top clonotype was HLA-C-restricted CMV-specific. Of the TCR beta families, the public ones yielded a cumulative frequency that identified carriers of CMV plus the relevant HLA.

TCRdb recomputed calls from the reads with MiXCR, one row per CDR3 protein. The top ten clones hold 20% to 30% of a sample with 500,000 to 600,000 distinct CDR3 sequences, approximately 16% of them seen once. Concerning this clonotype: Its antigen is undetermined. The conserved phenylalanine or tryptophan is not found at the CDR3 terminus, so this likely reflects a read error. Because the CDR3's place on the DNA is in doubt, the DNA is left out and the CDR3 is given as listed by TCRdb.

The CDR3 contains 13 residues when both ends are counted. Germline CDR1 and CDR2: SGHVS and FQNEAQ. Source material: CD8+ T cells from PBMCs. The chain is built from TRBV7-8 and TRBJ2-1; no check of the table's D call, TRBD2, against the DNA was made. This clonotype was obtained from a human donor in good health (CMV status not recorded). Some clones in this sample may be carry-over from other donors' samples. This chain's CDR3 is CASSFILAGEQLL.